A single sample is the source of the 22 T cell receptor beta chains below, sequenced in a study of blood T cell repertoires in COVID-19. Data came from immunoSEQ multiplex PCR; TCRdb stores just in-frame clones and leaves some out. The profile covers approximately 78,000 clones, with roughly nine tenths appearing a single time and just over 2.5% taken by the ten largest. The sample comprised peripheral blood. Receptor source: a man over 45 with COVID-19, enrolled during active disease.

The chain has TRBV6-4 and TRBJ1-1, with D perhaps matching TRBD1 (6 bases). Trimming shortened V by 3 bases and J by 5 bases, and 10 bases separated the two germline ends. Looked up from germline, CDR1 is MRHNA and CDR2 is SNTAGT. The CDR3 covers 13 residues. The CDR3 region has the DNA TGTGCCAGCAGTGAGACAGGACTGACTGAAGCTTTCTTT. Residues: CASSETGLTEAFF.

This clone was counted a single time. The genes are TRBV9 and TRBJ2-3; 10 bases are shared with TRBD1. The trim removed 3 bases at V and 3 bases at J, leaving 7 bases unmatched. Germline CDR1 SGDLS, CDR2 YYNGEE. This CDR3 spans 16 amino acids. CDR3 region: CASSEGPGQGTDTQYF. CDR3 coding DNA: TGTGCCAGCAGCGAGGGACCGGGACAGGGGACAGATACGCAGTATTTT.

The CDR3 region has the DNA TGTGCCAGCAGTTACGGGGAGGCTAACTATGGCTACACCTTC. Its translation is CASSYGEANYGYTF. The V gene is TRBV28, the J gene TRBJ1-2; D remains unclear. Germline CDR1 reads MDHEN; CDR2 reads SYDVKM. The V gene lost 4 bases and the J gene lost 0 bases, with 9 bases spanning the gap. This CDR3 region has 14 residues.

The V and J genes are TRBV7-2 and TRBJ1-1; 8 bases match TRBD1. Looked up from germline, CDR1 is SGHTA and CDR2 is FQGNSA. Trimming removed 6 bases from V and 5 bases from J; junction bases left unmatched: 11. The CDR3 totals 15 residues. The CDR3 is CASRSRTGFGTEAFF. The CDR3 DNA reads TGTGCCAGCAGATCACGGACAGGGTTTGGGACTGAAGCTTTCTTT.

This chain uses TRBV5-1 with TRBJ1-1, with D tentatively TRBD1 (5 bases). V lost 4 bases and J lost 4, with 14 bases in between. CDR1 SGHRS and CDR2 YFSETQ come from the germline V gene. This CDR3 spans 14 amino acids. CDR3 DNA sequence: TGCGCCAGCAGCGCGGGGACGTCGGGCACTGAAGCTTTCTTT. This translates into CASSAGTSGTEAFF.

The rearrangement uses TRBV4-1 and TRBJ1-3, with 7 bases identical to TRBD1. CDR3 length: 16 residues. Germline CDR1 reads MGHRA; CDR2 reads YSYEKL. V lost 5 bases and J lost 2; bases outside the gene matches: 9. CDR3: CASSDWRGQAGNTIYF. As DNA, the CDR3 is TGCGCCAGCAGCGATTGGAGGGGGCAAGCTGGAAACACCATATATTTT.

The chain links TRBV28 to TRBJ1-4; D might be TRBD1 (5 bases). This CDR3 is built from 17 residues. Germline V gene lookup returns CDR1 MDHEN and CDR2 SYDVKM. The ends were cut back, 3 bases at V and 0 bases at J, with 14 bases in the middle. The DNA of the CDR3 is TGTGCCAGCAGTTTGGGGGGGGTATCAGCAACTAATGAAAAACTGTTTTTT. As protein: CASSLGGVSATNEKLFF. Variable domain in full (rest from reference TRBV28 and TRBJ1-4): DVKVTQSSRYLVKRTGEKVFLECVQDMDHENMFWYRQDPGLGLRLIYFSYDVKMKEKGDIPEGYSVSREKKERFSLILESASTNQTSMYLCASSLGGVSATNEKLFFGSGTQLSVL.

This clone was seen only a few times. The chain combines TRBV19 with TRBJ1-1; maybe TRBD1 (5 bases). CDR3 length: 16 amino acids. Trimming shortened V by 5 bases and J by 2 bases, and 18 bases separated the two germline ends. Germline assignment: CDR1 LNHDA and CDR2 SQIVND (reference sequence). DNA of the CDR3: TGTGCCAGTAGTTCCCGGGACTCCCAAAGAAACACTGAAGCTTTCTTT. The encoded protein is CASSSRDSQRNTEAFF.

The V and J genes are TRBV6-2 or TRBV6-3 and TRBJ1-5; 8 bases fit TRBD1. Trimming removed 0 bases from V and 0 bases from J; junction bases left unmatched: 7. The CDR3 has 18 amino acids. Germline CDR1 reads MNHEY; CDR2 reads SVGEGT. CDR3 region: CASSYSNRGADSNQPQHF. As DNA, the CDR3 is TGTGCCAGCAGTTACTCGAACAGGGGGGCCGATAGCAATCAGCCCCAGCATTTT.

This clone showed up just a few times. V is TRBV18 and J is TRBJ1-1; D unresolved. Germline assignment: CDR1 KGHSH and CDR2 LQKENI. The CDR3 totals 14 residues. The ends were cut back, 3 bases at V and 4 bases at J, with 12 bases in the middle. The CDR3 loop reads CASSPPTRGTEAFF. CDR3 DNA sequence: TGTGCCAGCTCACCCCCCACTCGGGGCACTGAAGCTTTCTTT.

The rearrangement links TRBV27 to TRBJ2-3; D remains unclear. The CDR3 runs to 14 residues. Germline V gives CDR1 MNHEY, CDR2 SMNVEV (reference sequence). V was shortened by 0 bases and J by 4 bases, with 8 bases between the two germline ends. CDR3 coding DNA: TGTGCCAGCAGTTTATCCCAGGCCCCAGATACGCAGTATTTT. This translates into CASSLSQAPDTQYF.

V and J are TRBV5-1 and TRBJ2-1; D is perhaps TRBD1 (5 bases). V lost 4 bases and J lost 5, with 13 bases in between. The CDR3 sequence is 14 residues long. Per germline, CDR1 SGHRS and CDR2 YFSETQ. CDR3 loop: CASSPIDRNNEQFF. CDR3 coding DNA: TGCGCCAGCAGCCCCATCGACAGAAACAATGAGCAGTTCTTC.

The chain couples TRBV5-1 to TRBJ2-7; 9 positions agree with TRBD1. This CDR3 has 14 amino acids. The J segment lost 5 bases and the V segment lost 4 bases, leaving 7 bases of the junction unmatched. CDR1 and CDR2 from the germline V gene are SGHRS and YFSETQ. The CDR3 nucleotides are TGCGCCAGCAGCGGCGGACAGGGGTTCCACGAGCAGTACTTC. Translating it yields CASSGGQGFHEQYF. The entire variable domain, with the rest obtained from reference TRBV5-1 and TRBJ2-7, is as follows: KAGVTQTPRYLIKTRGQQVTLSCSPISGHRSVSWYQQTPGQGLQFLFEYFSETQRNKGNFPGRFSGRQFSNSRSEMNVSTLELGDSALYLCASSGGQGFHEQYFGPGTRLTVT.

The chain links TRBV13 to TRBJ1-1; D is unclear. The germline CDR1 and CDR2 sequences are PRHDT and FYEKMQ (reference sequence). The germline V and J ends were trimmed by 3 bases and 3 bases, with 17 bases remaining between them. This CDR3 comprises 16 residues. DNA of the CDR3: TGTGCCAGCAGCTTTCGTCCAGGCCTGAGGGACACTGAAGCTTTCTTT. This translates into CASSFRPGLRDTEAFF.

The chain joins TRBV29-1 to TRBJ2-6, with D hard to call. CDR3 length: 14 amino acids. From germline, CDR1 is SQVTM and CDR2 ANQGSEA. V was shortened by 4 bases and J by 2 bases, with 9 bases between the two germline ends. CDR3 in amino acids: CSVGQNTGANVLTF. CDR3 sequence (DNA): TGCAGCGTTGGGCAGAATACTGGGGCCAACGTCCTGACTTTC.

The chain uses TRBV28 and TRBJ1-2; D is undetermined. Trimming stripped 6 bases from V and 5 bases from J, with 7 bases between. Germline CDR1 and CDR2: MDHEN and SYDVKM. This CDR3 contains 11 residues. The CDR3 is CASSFLYGYTF. DNA of the CDR3: TGTGCCAGCAGCTTCCTTTATGGCTACACCTTC.

The V and J genes are TRBV29-1 and TRBJ2-3; a possible D gene is TRBD2 (6 bases). Germline CDR1 and CDR2: SQVTM and ANQGSEA. The CDR3 extends over 16 amino acids. Between the trimmed V and J ends, which lost 3 bases and 3 bases, there was a span of 19 bases. CDR3 bases: TGCAGCGTTGACGGTCAGGCTAGTCGGGGGACAGATACGCAGTATTTT. It encodes CSVDGQASRGTDTQYF.

The chain uses TRBV6-6 and TRBJ1-1; TRBD1 might be the D (6 bases). The CDR3 loop spans 14 amino acids. Trimming pared 6 bases from V and 1 base from J, leaving 12 bases between. Per the germline V gene, CDR1 is MNHNY and CDR2 is SVGAGI (reference sequence). The CDR3 loop is CASSFGQPNTEAFF. The CDR3, as DNA: TGTGCCAGCAGCTTCGGACAGCCGAACACTGAAGCTTTCTTT.

V usage is TRBV4-2 and J usage is TRBJ1-1, with a tentative D call TRBD1 (5 bases). The CDR3 sequence is 15 residues long. V lost 2 bases to trimming and J lost 4 bases, with 14 bases between them. CDR1 is LGHNA, CDR2 YNFKEQ, per germline. This chain's CDR3 is CASSQTGGLTTEAFF. CDR3 nucleotide sequence: TGTGCCAGCAGCCAAACAGGCGGTCTAACCACTGAAGCTTTCTTT.

The chain uses TRBV19 and TRBJ1-1; D gene ambiguous. This CDR3 is 15 amino acids long. V was shortened by 2 bases and J by 1 base, with 11 bases between the two germline ends. Per germline, CDR1 LNHDA and CDR2 SQIVND (reference sequence). CDR3 nucleotides: TGTGCCAGTAGTATAAGAGGCCGTAAGAACACTGAAGCTTTCTTT. This gives the protein CASSIRGRKNTEAFF.

This clone was detected only once. The chain is built from TRBV18 and TRBJ1-2; possible D gene TRBD1, 5 bases. The V end lost 4 bases, the J end lost 6 bases, and 15 bases lay between the germline ends. Germline V lookup: CDR1 KGHSH, CDR2 LQKENI. The CDR3 consists of 14 residues. DNA for the CDR3: TGTGCCAGCTCACTCTCAAGGGGCTCTGATGGCTACACCTTC. It is translated as CASSLSRGSDGYTF.

This sequence joins TRBV11-1 and TRBJ2-2; a weak D match, TRBD1 (5 bases). The germline V gene has CDR1 SGHAT and CDR2 FQDESV (reference sequence). The germline V and J ends were trimmed by 6 bases and 3 bases, with 11 bases remaining between them. The CDR3 covers 14 residues. Written as DNA, the CDR3 is TGTGCCAGCAGTATGGCAGGGTACACCGGGGAGCTGTTTTTT. It codes for CASSMAGYTGELFF.